This T cell receptor beta chain was retrieved from a study of cytomegalovirus exposure and HLA in healthy donors. Study conclusions and caveats: According to a subsequent analysis, TCR clusters from the first cohort were inclined to appear together in the roughly 120 validation repertoires. In vitro experiments confirmed that a few CMV-associated chains were specific for CMV antigens.

Here immunoSEQ multiplex PCR was the method, and the copy in TCRdb shows in-frame clones only, minus some. The sample lists tens of thousands of clones, 80% to 95% occurring once. Trimming cost V 0 bases and J 0 bases, with 6 bases left between them. Germline V gene data show CDR1 as SGDLS and CDR2 as YYNGEE. CDR3 length: 14 amino acids. In its sample, this clone was seen once. The antigen remains undetermined. The donors were in the approximately 120-subject validation cohort; that cohort was separate from the approximately 670-subject first cohort. Sample: PBMCs. The clonotype comes from a man aged 18 to 29 in good health and CMV-seronegative. This rearrangement joins TRBV9 to TRBJ1-1; D unclear. The CDR3 DNA is TGTGCCAGCAGCGTAGCGGGAATGAACACTGAAGCTTTCTTT. This gives the protein CASSVAGMNTEAFF.